This T cell receptor (beta chain) was found in a study of shared clonotypes between healthy human individuals (dated by TCRdb to the early 2020s). Background on the whole study: The cohort comprised a couple of women and a few men aged 18 to 49 years. Per donor, leukapheresis produced somewhere between about 0.94 and 8.9 billion PBMCs. For each donor, CD4 naive and CD4 memory were each given three plates, CD8 naive was given two plates, and CD8 memory was given one plate. To increase sequencing depth and limit assay-specific biases, TCR repertoire library preparation and sequencing were carried out by different laboratories using diverse techniques. To estimate repertoire size and how much clonotype sharing occurs between individuals, the study deeply sequenced the blood TCR repertoires of five healthy adults.

The donors were healthy, HIV-negative adults who had no recently reported acute infections or vaccinations. Every donor was a Caucasian adult residing in Nashville, Tennessee, USA. CD4+ T cells were enriched through magnetic negative selection, after which naive cells were positively selected on CD45RA and the remaining negative fraction served as the memory subset. Blood was obtained by leukapheresis, after which PBMCs were separated by Ficoll-Histopaque density gradient centrifugation and cryopreserved in liquid nitrogen vapor phase. Analytical flow cytometry was used to check the purity and quantity of each magnetically sorted T cell population. Genomic DNA was isolated from every sorted fraction and measured by UV absorbance on a Nanodrop 2000c. CDR1 and CDR2 (LNHDA, SQIVND) derive from the germline V gene (reference sequence). V and J lose 5 bases and 0 bases, and a span of 14 bases separates them. The CDR3 numbers 17 residues from cysteine through phenylalanine. Only the CDR3 portion is preserved as DNA: 51 bases, with reading frame beginning at the first base.

Concerning this clone itself: Its antigen is currently not known. It has no much larger one-base neighbor in the sample; base qualities were not kept.

Findings and caveats that apply to the study as a whole: Pairwise subsampling led to the expectation that sequencing depth would affect the degree of clonotype sharing among donors. Naive subsets generally had larger estimated clonotype richness than memory subsets did. Sampling was restricted to blood, and TCR repertoires in tissues likely differ from the TCR repertoires found in blood. When several donors were compared, the shared fraction of clonotypes was about 5.5% for naive CD4, about 4% for naive CD8, more than 2% for memory CD4, and 0.35% to 0.5% for memory CD8. Clonotypes shared by all four sorted-subset donors showed higher generation probabilities than non-shared clonotypes. Rarefaction of sorted-subset datasets indicated incomplete sequencing despite the large sequencing depth. The small number of donors limited the genetic and exposure-history diversity represented.

Using the deep immunoSEQ assay, TCR CDR3 regions were amplified from genomic DNA by multiplex PCR. For each cell subset, the extracted genomic DNA was distributed evenly across all wells of several immunoSEQ 96-well plates, and each plate served as one replicate. For sorted subsets, 150 to 200 ng genomic DNA, equal to approximately 30,000 T cell genomes, was loaded into each replicate PCR. The purified libraries were quantified using a Qubit 3.0 fluorometer, sized with a Bioanalyzer 2100, and then quantified again using the KAPA Library Quantification kit. Each immunoSEQ 96-well plate was sequenced on its own single-read 150-cycle Illumina NextSeq 550 flow cell. The original methods were these. The immunoSEQ output contained only junctional sequences without quality scores, so filtering could not match that applied to full-length reads. To assign V/J genes and CDR3, sequences were annotated against IMGT germline references using PyIR, a Python wrapper for IgBLAST v1.9. Reads were filtered out if the reads had weak V/J assignments (E-value above 1e-6), no CDR3, stop codons, out-of-frame junctions, or ambiguous translated residues. A V3J clonotype was defined by an identical inferred V gene, J gene, and CDR3 amino acid sequence. To compute the percentage overlap between repertoires, the number of shared unique clonotypes was divided by the size of the smaller repertoire. RTK rarefaction, the Chao1 estimator, and Recon v2.1 estimates of unobserved clonotypes were used to assess repertoire richness. OLGA was used to compute generation probabilities for all TCRbeta clonotypes that the gDNA method yielded from a few donors. Here the immuneACCESS table is served through TCRdb, limited to in-frame sequences with V and J called. Missing clones are a known gap in these copies; in checked studies unresolved V genes cover under half, and the rest lacks a known reason. The V and J calls and clone size come from that table; D and trimming were worked out from the DNA. For this sample there are millions of clones; around nine tenths appear just once. The top ten clones comprise around 0.15% of the sample.

Sequencing input: naive CD4+ T cells sorted from blood. In the paper's terms, the cell subset or site label means: CD45RA+ positively selected. The chain employs TRBV19 and TRBJ2-6; the D gene cannot be named for sure. This clonotype was sampled from a young man in good health. The nucleotide sequence reads TGTGCCAGTAGTTCCCTCTCCGCCATCTCTGGGGCCAACGTCCTGACTTTC. It specifies CASSSLSAISGANVLTF.